What follows are 2 T cell receptor beta chains derived from one specimen sequenced in a study of T-cell reconstitution after alpha-beta-depleted transplantation in children listed by TCRdb under 2016. The library was made by PCR. TCRdb records Illumina HiSeq 2500 as the sequencer. TCR libraries were prepared with molecular barcoding, using unique molecular identifiers to normalize TCRbeta repertoire quantification. TCRdb redid the processing of the public reads, applying fastp at Q25 and MiXCR, and retained in-frame beta chains. Under each unique CDR3 protein, matching rows form one entry showing the most common genes and DNA. This sample comprises approximately 510,000 distinct CDR3 sequences, approximately 20% of them detected only once. More than 2.5% of the sample belongs to the ten largest clones. Sequences were derived from PBMCs from the stem cell graft donor, sampled from the stem cell graft. These receptors were obtained from a human donor who donated a stem cell graft to a child with acute lymphoblastic leukemia.

This clonotype was observed a handful of times. V usage is TRBV6-1 and J usage is TRBJ1-5; D might be TRBD1 (5 bases). V was trimmed by 4 bases and J by 5 bases, leaving 12 bases between them. The CDR3 loop spans 14 amino acids. The V gene's germline CDR1 is MNHNS and CDR2 SASEGT. The CDR3 DNA is TGTGCCAGCAGTGTGCCCCGGGGACATCAGCCCCAGCATTTT. Translating it yields CASSVPRGHQPQHF.

The chain has TRBV7-9 and TRBJ1-2; the match to TRBD1 covers 9 bases. Germline-derived CDR1 and CDR2 are SEHNR and FQNEAQ (reference sequence). This CDR3 comprises 15 residues. The J segment lost 3 bases and the V segment lost 5 bases, leaving 7 bases of the junction unmatched. CDR3 DNA sequence: TGTGCCAGCAGCGGGTCCGGGACAGGGCACTATGGCTACACCTTC. Translated: CASSGSGTGHYGYTF.